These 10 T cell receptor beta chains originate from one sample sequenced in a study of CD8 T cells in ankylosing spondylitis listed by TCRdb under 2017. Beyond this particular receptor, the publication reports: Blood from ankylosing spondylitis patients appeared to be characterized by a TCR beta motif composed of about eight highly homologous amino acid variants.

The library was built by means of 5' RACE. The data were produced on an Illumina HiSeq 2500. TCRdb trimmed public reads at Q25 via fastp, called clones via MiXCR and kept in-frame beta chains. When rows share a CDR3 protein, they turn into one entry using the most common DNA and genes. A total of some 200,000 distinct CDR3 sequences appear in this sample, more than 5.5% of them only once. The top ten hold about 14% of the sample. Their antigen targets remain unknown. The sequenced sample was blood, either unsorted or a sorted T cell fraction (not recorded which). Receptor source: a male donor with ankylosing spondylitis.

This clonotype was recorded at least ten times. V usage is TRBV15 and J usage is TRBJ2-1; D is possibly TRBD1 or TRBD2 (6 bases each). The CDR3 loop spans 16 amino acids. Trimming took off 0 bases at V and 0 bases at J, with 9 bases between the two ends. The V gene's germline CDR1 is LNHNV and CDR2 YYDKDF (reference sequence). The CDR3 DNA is TGTGCCACCAGCAGAGATGGAGGGGGCTCCTACAATGAGCAGTTCTTC. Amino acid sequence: CATSRDGGGSYNEQFF.

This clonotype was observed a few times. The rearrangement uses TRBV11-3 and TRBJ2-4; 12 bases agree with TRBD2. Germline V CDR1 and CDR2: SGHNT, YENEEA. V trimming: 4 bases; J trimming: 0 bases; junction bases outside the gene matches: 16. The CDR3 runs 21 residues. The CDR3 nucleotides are TGTGCCAGCAGCTCATTCCCCTCCACTAGCGGGGGGTTACTAGCCAAAAACATTCAGTACTTC. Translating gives CASSSFPSTSGGLLAKNIQYF. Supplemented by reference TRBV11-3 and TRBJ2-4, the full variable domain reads EAGVVQSPRYKIIEKKQPVAFWCNPISGHNTLYWYLQNLGQGPELLIRYENEEAVDDSQLPKDRFSAERLKGVDSTLKIQPAELGDSAVYLCASSSFPSTSGGLLAKNIQYFGAGTRLSVL.

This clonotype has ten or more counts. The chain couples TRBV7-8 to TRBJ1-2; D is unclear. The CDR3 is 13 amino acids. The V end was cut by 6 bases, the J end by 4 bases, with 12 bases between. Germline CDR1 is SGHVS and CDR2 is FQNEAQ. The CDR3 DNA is TGTGCCAGCAGGAAAAGGGTCGGCTATGGCTACACCTTC. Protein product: CASRKRVGYGYTF. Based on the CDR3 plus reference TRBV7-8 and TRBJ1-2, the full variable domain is GAGVSQSPRYKVAKRGQDVALRCDPISGHVSLFWYQQALGQGPEFLTYFQNEAQLDKSGLPSDRFFAERPEGSVSTLKIQRTQQEDSAVYLCASRKRVGYGYTFGSGTRLTVV.

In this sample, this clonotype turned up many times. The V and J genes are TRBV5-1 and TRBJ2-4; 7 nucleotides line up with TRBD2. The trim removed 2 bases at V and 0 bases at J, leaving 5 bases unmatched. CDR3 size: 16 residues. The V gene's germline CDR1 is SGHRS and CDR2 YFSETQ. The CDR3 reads CASSFGGIRAKNIQYF. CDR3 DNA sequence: TGCGCCAGCAGCTTCGGGGGGATCCGAGCCAAAAACATTCAGTACTTC.

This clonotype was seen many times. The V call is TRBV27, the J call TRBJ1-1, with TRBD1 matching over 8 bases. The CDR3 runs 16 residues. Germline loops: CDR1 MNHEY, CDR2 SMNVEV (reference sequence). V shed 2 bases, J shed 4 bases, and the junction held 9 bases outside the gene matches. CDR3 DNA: TGTGCCAGCAGTTTACTCAGGGGGCCGGGTCCCACTGAAGCTTTCTTT. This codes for CASSLLRGPGPTEAFF.

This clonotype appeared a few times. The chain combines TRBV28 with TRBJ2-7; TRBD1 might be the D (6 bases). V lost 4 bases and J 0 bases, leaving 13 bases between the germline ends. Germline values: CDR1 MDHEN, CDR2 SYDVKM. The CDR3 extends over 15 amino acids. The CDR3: CASSSLGQNSYEQYF. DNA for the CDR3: TGTGCCAGCAGTTCCCTCGGACAGAACTCCTACGAGCAGTACTTC. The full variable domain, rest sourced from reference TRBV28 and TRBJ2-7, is DVKVTQSSRYLVKRTGEKVFLECVQDMDHENMFWYRQDPGLGLRLIYFSYDVKMKEKGDIPEGYSVSREKKERFSLILESASTNQTSMYLCASSSLGQNSYEQYFGPGTRLTVT.

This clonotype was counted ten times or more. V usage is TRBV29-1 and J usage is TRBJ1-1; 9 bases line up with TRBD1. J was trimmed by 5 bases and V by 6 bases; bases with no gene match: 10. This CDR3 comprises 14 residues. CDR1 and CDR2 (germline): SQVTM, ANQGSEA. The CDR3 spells CSVAGTGLSTEAFF. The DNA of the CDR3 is TGCAGCGTAGCCGGGACAGGGCTAAGTACTGAAGCTTTCTTT.

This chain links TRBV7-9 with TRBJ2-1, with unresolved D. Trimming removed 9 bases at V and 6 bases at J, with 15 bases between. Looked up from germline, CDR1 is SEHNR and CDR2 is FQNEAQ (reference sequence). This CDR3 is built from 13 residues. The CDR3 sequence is CASSGPRGNEQFF. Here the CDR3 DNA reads TGTGCCAGTTCAGGCCCCCGTGGCAATGAGCAGTTCTTC.

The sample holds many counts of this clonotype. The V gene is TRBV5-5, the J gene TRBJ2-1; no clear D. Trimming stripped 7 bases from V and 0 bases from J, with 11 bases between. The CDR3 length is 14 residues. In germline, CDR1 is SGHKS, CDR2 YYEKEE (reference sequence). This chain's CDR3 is CASCAGLSYNEQFF. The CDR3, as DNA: TGTGCCAGCTGCGCCGGGCTCTCCTACAATGAGCAGTTCTTC.

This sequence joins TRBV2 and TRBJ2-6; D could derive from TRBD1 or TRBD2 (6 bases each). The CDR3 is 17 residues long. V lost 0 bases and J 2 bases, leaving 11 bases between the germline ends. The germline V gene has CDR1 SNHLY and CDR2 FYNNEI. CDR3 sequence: CASSEAEGVPGANVLTF. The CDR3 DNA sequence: TGTGCCAGCAGTGAAGCGGAGGGGGTCCCTGGGGCCAACGTCCTGACTTTC.